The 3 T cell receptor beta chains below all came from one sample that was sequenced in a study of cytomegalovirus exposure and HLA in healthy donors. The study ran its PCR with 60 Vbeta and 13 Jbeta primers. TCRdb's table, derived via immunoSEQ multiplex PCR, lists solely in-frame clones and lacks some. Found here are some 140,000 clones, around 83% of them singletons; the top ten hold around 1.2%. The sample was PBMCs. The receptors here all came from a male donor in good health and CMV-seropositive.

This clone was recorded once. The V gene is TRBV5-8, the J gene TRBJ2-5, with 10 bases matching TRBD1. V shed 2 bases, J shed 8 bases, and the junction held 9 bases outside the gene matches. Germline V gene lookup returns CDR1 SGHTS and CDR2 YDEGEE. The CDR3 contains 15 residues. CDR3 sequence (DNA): TGTGCCAGCAGCTTCCCCGGGACAGGGGTCCCAACCCAGTACTTC. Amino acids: CASSFPGTGVPTQYF.

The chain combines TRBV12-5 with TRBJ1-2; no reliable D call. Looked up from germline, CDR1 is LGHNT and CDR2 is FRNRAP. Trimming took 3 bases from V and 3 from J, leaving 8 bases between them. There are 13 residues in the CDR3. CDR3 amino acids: CASGLKPDYGYTF. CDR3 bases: TGTGCTAGTGGTTTAAAACCGGACTATGGCTACACCTTC.

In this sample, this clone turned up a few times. The CDR3 here is CASSLARTGDYGYTF. CDR3 nucleotide sequence: TGCGCCAGCAGCTTGGCCCGAACAGGGGACTATGGCTACACCTTC. The V call is TRBV5-1, the J call TRBJ1-2; 7 bases agree with TRBD1. This CDR3 is 15 amino acids long. V lost 0 bases and J lost 3; bases outside the gene matches: 5. Germline V gives CDR1 SGHRS, CDR2 YFSETQ.